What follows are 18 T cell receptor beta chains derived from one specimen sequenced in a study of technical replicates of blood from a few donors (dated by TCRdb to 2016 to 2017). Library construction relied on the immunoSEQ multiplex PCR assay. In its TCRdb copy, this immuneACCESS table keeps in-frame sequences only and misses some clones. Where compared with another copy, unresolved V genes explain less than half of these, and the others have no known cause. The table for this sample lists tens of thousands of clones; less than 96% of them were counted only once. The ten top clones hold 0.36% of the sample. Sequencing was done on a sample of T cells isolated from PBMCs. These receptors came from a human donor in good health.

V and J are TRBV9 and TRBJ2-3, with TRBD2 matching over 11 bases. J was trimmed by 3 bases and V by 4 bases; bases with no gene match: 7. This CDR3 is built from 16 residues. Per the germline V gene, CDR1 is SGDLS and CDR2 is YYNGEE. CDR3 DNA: TGTGCCAGCAGCTCCACTAGCGGGAGTTGGACAGATACGCAGTATTTT. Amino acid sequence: CASSSTSGSWTDTQYF.

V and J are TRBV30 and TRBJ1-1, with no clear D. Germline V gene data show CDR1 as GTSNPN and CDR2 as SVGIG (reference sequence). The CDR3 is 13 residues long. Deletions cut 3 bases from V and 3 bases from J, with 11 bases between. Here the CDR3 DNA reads TGTGCCTGGAGGGGGAGGGTTGACACTGAAGCTTTCTTT. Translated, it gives CAWRGRVDTEAFF.

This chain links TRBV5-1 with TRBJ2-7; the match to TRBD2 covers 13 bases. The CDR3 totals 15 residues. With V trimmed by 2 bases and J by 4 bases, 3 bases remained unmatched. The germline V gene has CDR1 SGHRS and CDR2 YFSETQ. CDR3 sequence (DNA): TGCGCCAGCAGCTTTGAGACTAGCGGGAGGTACGAGCAGTACTTC. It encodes CASSFETSGRYEQYF.

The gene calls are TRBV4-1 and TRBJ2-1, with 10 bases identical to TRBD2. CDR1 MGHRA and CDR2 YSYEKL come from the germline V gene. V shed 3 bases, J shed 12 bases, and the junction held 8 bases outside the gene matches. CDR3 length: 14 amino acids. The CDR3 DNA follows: TGCGCCAGCAGCCAGTCGTTAGCGGGAGGTGGGCAGTTCTTC. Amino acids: CASSQSLAGGGQFF.

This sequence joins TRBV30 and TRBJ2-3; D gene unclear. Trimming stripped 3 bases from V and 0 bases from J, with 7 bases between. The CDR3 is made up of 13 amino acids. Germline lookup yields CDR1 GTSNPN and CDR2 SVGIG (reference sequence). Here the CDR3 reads CAWRQASTDTQYF. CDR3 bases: TGTGCCTGGAGGCAGGCTAGCACAGATACGCAGTATTTT.

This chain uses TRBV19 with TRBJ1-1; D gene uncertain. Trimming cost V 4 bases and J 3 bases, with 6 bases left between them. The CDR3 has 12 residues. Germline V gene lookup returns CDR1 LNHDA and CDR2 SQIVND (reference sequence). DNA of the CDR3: TGTGCCAGTAGTACACTTTACACTGAAGCTTTCTTT. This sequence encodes CASSTLYTEAFF.

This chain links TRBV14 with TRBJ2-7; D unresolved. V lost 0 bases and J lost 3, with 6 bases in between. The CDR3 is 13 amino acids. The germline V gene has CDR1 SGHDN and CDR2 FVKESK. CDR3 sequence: CASSQELFYEQYF. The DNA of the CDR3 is TGTGCCAGCAGCCAAGAGCTATTCTACGAGCAGTACTTC.

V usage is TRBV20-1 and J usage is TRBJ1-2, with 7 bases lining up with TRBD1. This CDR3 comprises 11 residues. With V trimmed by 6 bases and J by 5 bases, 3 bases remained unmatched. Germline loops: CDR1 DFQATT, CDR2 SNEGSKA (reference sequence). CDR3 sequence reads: CSAQTGYGYTF. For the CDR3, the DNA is TGCAGTGCGCAGACAGGGTATGGCTACACCTTC.

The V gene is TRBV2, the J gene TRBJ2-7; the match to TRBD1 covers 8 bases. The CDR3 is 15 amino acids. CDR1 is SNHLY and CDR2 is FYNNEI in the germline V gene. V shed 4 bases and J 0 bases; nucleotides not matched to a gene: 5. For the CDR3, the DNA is TGTGCCAGCAGTGGGACAGGGAACTACTCCTACGAGCAGTACTTC. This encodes CASSGTGNYSYEQYF.

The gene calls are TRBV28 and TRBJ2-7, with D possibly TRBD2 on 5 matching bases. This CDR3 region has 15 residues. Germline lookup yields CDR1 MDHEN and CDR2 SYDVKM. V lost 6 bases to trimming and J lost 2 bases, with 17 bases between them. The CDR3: CASSAPSGYPYEQYF. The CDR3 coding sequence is TGTGCCAGCAGCGCACCGAGCGGTTATCCCTACGAGCAGTACTTC.

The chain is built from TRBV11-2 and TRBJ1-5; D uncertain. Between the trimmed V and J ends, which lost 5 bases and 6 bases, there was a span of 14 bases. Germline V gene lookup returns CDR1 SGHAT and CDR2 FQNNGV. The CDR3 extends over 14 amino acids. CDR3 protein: CASSMDGVLQPQHF. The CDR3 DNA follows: TGTGCCAGCAGCATGGACGGGGTGCTTCAGCCCCAGCATTTT.

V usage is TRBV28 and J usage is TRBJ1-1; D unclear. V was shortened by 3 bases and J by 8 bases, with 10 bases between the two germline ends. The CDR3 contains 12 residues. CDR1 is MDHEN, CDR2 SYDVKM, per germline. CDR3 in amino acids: CASSFIRREAFF. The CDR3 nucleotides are TGTGCCAGCAGTTTTATCCGGAGGGAAGCTTTCTTT.

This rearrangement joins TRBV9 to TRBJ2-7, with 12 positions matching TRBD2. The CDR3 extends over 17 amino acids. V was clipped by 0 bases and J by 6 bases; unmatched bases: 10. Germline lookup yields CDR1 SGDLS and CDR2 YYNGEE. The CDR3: CASSVAGATSGRGEQYF. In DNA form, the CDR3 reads TGTGCCAGCAGCGTAGCTGGAGCGACTAGCGGGAGAGGCGAGCAGTACTTC. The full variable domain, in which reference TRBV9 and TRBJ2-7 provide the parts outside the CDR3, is DSGVTQTPKHLITATGQRVTLRCSPRSGDLSVYWYQQSLDQGLQFLIQYYNGEERAKGNILERFSAQQFPDLHSELNLSSLELGDSALYFCASSVAGATSGRGEQYFGPGTRLTVT.

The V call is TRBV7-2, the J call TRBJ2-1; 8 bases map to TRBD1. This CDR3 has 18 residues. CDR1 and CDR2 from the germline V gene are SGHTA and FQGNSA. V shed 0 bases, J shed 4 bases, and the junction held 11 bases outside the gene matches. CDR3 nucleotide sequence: TGTGCCAGCAGCTTAGCGGTAGGGGACAGGCGCTTTTACAATGAGCAGTTCTTC. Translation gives CASSLAVGDRRFYNEQFF.

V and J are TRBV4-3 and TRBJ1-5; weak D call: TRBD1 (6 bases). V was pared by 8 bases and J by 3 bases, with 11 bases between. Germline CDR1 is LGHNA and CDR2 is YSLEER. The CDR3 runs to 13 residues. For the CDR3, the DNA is TGCGCCAGCTCGGACAGTTACAATCAGCCCCAGCATTTT. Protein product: CASSDSYNQPQHF.

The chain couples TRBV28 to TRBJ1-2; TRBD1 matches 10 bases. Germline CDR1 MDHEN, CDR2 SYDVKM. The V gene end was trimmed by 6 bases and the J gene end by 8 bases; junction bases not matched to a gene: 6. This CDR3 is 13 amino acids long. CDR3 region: CASSPTGGYGYTF. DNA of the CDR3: TGTGCCAGCAGCCCGACAGGGGGCTACGGCTACACCTTC.

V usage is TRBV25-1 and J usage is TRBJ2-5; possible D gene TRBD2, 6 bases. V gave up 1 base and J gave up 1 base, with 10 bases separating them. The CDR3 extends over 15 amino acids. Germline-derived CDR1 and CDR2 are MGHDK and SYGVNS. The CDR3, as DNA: TGTGCCAGCAGTGAATGGGGACTGGGCCAAGAGACCCAGTACTTC. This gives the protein CASSEWGLGQETQYF.

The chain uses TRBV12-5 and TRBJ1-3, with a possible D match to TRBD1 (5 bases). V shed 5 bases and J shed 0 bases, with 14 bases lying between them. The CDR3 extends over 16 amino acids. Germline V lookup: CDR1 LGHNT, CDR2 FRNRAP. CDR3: CASGPPQGGSGNTIYF. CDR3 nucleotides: TGTGCTAGTGGTCCGCCCCAGGGAGGCTCTGGAAACACCATATATTTT. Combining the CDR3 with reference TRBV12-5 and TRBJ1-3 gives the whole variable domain DARVTQTPRHKVTEMGQEVTMRCQPILGHNTVFWYRQTMMQGLELLAYFRNRAPLDDSGMPKDRFSAEMPDATLATLKIQPSEPRDSAVYFCASGPPQGGSGNTIYFGEGSWLTVV.